The clone carrying this T cell receptor beta chain was seen just once. Its antigen remains unidentified. The use of a sample-barcoded 5' primer and a J-beta primer mix characterized a second PCR of roughly 7 to 12 cycles. Researchers report that a template-switch adaptor with 12 random nucleotides tagged each cDNA molecule. TCRdb analysed the 5' RACE reads with MiXCR anew, one entry per CDR3 protein. The table lists 650,000 to 800,000 distinct CDR3 sequences, roughly 44% of them singletons, with under 20% in the top ten. This sample is drawn from a study of blood T cells in healthy people across ages. Overall study results and limits: Age showed a roughly linear inverse relationship with TCR beta diversity per million T cells. It was not possible, with unsorted PBMCs, to conclusively compare naive and antigen-experienced cells. Among long-lived donors, naive CD4+ cells were more numerous and diversity higher than in aged donors.

Per the germline V gene, CDR1 is SGHRS and CDR2 is YFSETQ. The V end was cut by 4 bases, the J end by 6 bases, with 10 bases between. The CDR3 consists of 12 residues. V is TRBV5-1 and J is TRBJ1-2; possibly TRBD1 for D (5 bases). The sequencing sample was made of blood. The receptor was isolated from a man between 60 and 75 years old in good health. This CDR3 is CASSDQGDGYTF. DNA for the CDR3: TGCGCCAGCAGCGACCAGGGAGATGGCTACACCTTC.